A selection of T cell receptor beta chains follows, all from one sample in a study of identical twins. Via MiXCR, TCRdb re-called the 5' RACE reads, giving one row per CDR3 protein. In the table there are about 720,000 distinct CDR3 sequences, 18% of which are singletons. Separately, the same data were catalogued under a study of T cells expressing NK-cell markers.

Sequencing input: PBMCs. These receptors originate from a woman younger than 35 in good health. The CDR3 runs from the conserved cysteine through the conserved F or W. The D gene is left open where the match is weak. For some rows the clone size is stated as once, few or many, or as a class when expanded; others skip it.

size,V,J,D,DNA,CDR3
.,TRBV4-2,TRBJ2-7,.,TGTGCCAGCAGCCAAGATAGCGGCATGAGCTCCTACGAGCAGTACTTC,CASSQDSGMSSYEQYF
.,TRBV24-1,TRBJ2-3,TRBD2,TGTGCCACCAGTGACCCAGCGGGGGACCCGGGAACGCAGTATTTT,CATSDPAGDPGTQYF
many,TRBV12-3/TRBV12-4,TRBJ1-4,.,TGTGCCAGCAGTATTTCGACGGTCCCCTCTGAAAAACTGTTTTTT,CASSISTVPSEKLFF
.,TRBV11-3,TRBJ2-3,.,TGTGCCAGCAGCTTAGATCGGGGGAGGACGCAGTATTTT,CASSLDRGRTQYF
many,TRBV5-1,TRBJ2-1,TRBD2,TGCGCCAGCAGCTTGGGTAGCGAGGGAGGGGAGCAGTTCTTC,CASSLGSEGGEQFF
.,TRBV12-5,TRBJ2-1,.,TGTGCTAGTGGTTTCCATGAGCAGTTCTTC,CASGFHEQFF
.,TRBV5-6,TRBJ2-7,TRBD1,TGTGCCAGCAGCTTGTGGGGCGGACAGGACTACGAGCAGTACTTC,CASSLWGGQDYEQYF
.,TRBV29-1,TRBJ2-7,.,TGCAGCGTTTCTGGGCCGGAGATCTACGAGCAGTACTTC,CSVSGPEIYEQYF
few,TRBV12-3/TRBV12-4,TRBJ2-4,TRBD1,TGTGCCAGCAGCCCGGACAGGGGTCTGTCGCACTTC,CASSPDRGLSHF
few,TRBV7-2,TRBJ2-7,.,TGTGCCAGCAGCTTAACCCGGGTCGAGCAGTACTTC,CASSLTRVEQYF
.,TRBV18,TRBJ1-5,.,TGTGCCAGCTCACAGGGGCTCAACAATCAGCCCCAGCATTTT,CASSQGLNNQPQHF
few,TRBV7-2,TRBJ1-4,.,TGTGCCAGCAGCGCCGGGACGCATGAAAAACTGTTTTTT,CASSAGTHEKLFF
.,TRBV27,TRBJ2-1,.,TGTGCCAGCAGTTTACCTAGCTCTGAGCAGTTCTTC,CASSLPSSEQFF
.,TRBV20-1,TRBJ2-3,TRBD2,TGCAGTGCTAGTGGGCTAGCGGGAGATACGCAGTATTTT,CSASGLAGDTQYF
few,TRBV12-3/TRBV12-4,TRBJ2-2,.,TGTGCCAGCGGGGACTCAAACACCGGGGAGCTGTTTTTT,CASGDSNTGELFF
few,TRBV6-1,TRBJ1-1,.,TGTGCCAGCCGCGGAGGGCACACTGAAGCTTTCTTT,CASRGGHTEAFF
few,TRBV29-1,TRBJ2-7,.,TGCAGCGTCTATTCTTACGAGCAGTACTTC,CSVYSYEQYF
few,TRBV6-5,TRBJ2-1,.,TGTGCCAGCAGTTACTCGAAACACAATGAGCAGTTCTTC,CASSYSKHNEQFF
.,TRBV7-8,TRBJ2-7,.,TGTGCCAGCAGCCACTTAACTAGGGACCGTCGGGAGTACTTC,CASSHLTRDRREYF
few,TRBV15,TRBJ2-2,.,TGTGCCACCAGCAGTGTCCGAGTTGCCGGGGAGCTGTTTTTT,CATSSVRVAGELFF
few,TRBV7-2,TRBJ2-7,TRBD1,TGTGCCAGCAGTCGAGACAGGGGGACATCCTACGAGCAGTACTTC,CASSRDRGTSYEQYF
.,TRBV14,TRBJ2-7,.,TGTGCCAGCAGCCATTTGCTTGCGGAATCCTACGAGCAGTACTTC,CASSHLLAESYEQYF
few,TRBV25-1,TRBJ2-1,TRBD2,TGTGCCAGCAGTGGAGGGAGGGCCTTTAATGAGCAGTTCTTC,CASSGGRAFNEQFF
few,TRBV6-2/TRBV6-3,TRBJ2-5,.,TGTGCCAGCAGTCGCGGCCAGCCCCAACGTCAGGAGACCCAGTACTTC,CASSRGQPQRQETQYF
many,TRBV6-4,TRBJ2-2,.,TGTGCCAGCAGTGACTCGAACAGGGTCGACACCGGGGAGCTGTTTTTT,CASSDSNRVDTGELFF
few,TRBV12-3/TRBV12-4,TRBJ1-5,TRBD1,TGTGCCAGCAGTTGGAGGGGACAGAGCAATCAGCCCCAGCATTTT,CASSWRGQSNQPQHF
few,TRBV12-3/TRBV12-4,TRBJ1-6,.,TGTGCCAGCAGTCCTAGGGGGAATTCACCCCTCCACTTT,CASSPRGNSPLHF
many,TRBV18,TRBJ1-1,.,TGTGCCAGCTCACCGCAACCACCTCAGGGTCCAGGCGAAGCTTTCTTT,CASSPQPPQGPGEAFF
few,TRBV12-3/TRBV12-4,TRBJ1-1,.,TGTGCCAGCAGTTTATTTGGGGGTGGGGACACTGAAGCTTTCTTT,CASSLFGGGDTEAFF
.,TRBV5-1,TRBJ2-1,TRBD1,TGCGCCAGCAGTAAGGGACAGGATAGCTACGGGTCGCCGAAGGAGTTCTTC,CASSKGQDSYGSPKEFF
.,TRBV9,TRBJ2-5,TRBD2,TGTGCCAGCAGCGCGACTAGCGGGGGCGGGACCCAGTACTTC,CASSATSGGGTQYF
.,TRBV20-1,TRBJ2-7,.,TGCAGTGTCAGAGCGAGGGGCGAGCAGTACTTC,CSVRARGEQYF
few,TRBV7-2,TRBJ2-7,.,TGTGCCAGCAGCTTACAACCCACTAGTTACGAGCAGTACTTC,CASSLQPTSYEQYF
few,TRBV12-3/TRBV12-4,TRBJ2-1,.,TGTGCCACTGCTAACGGGGTCCGCTCCTACAATGAGCAGTTCTTC,CATANGVRSYNEQFF
.,TRBV2,TRBJ2-7,TRBD2,TGTGCCAGCAGACCAACTAGCGGTTACGGTTACGAGCAGTACTTC,CASRPTSGYGYEQYF
few,TRBV20-1,TRBJ1-2,TRBD1,TGCAGTGCTTATCTATACAGGGGGCACTATGGCTACACCTTC,CSAYLYRGHYGYTF
.,TRBV5-6,TRBJ2-7,.,TGTGCCAGCAGAGGGTTCTACGAGCAGTACTTC,CASRGFYEQYF
.,TRBV9,TRBJ2-7,.,TGTGCCAGCAGCGTAGAAGGCGGAAGCTACGAGCAGTACTTC,CASSVEGGSYEQYF
.,TRBV29-1,TRBJ1-1,.,TGCAGCGTTGGTCGGCCCAACACTGAAGCTTTCTTT,CSVGRPNTEAFF
few,TRBV6-1,TRBJ1-1,.,TGTGCCAGCACCCCGGCCAGGAACACTGAAGCTTTCTTT,CASTPARNTEAFF
few,TRBV5-1,TRBJ2-5,TRBD1,TGCGCCAGCAGCTTAGCTCTACAGGGGCTTCGAGAGACCCAGTACTTC,CASSLALQGLRETQYF